This T cell receptor beta chain came from a study of regulatory T cells in long-lasting Graves disease. Study findings and constraints: Persistent patients shared more public clonotypes (about 2,900) than new patients (about 930).

This clonotype was recorded many times. What it binds is unknown. Construction of TCR beta libraries relied on iRepertoire HTBI primers and on Arm-PCR targeting CDR3 regions. MiXCR, applied by TCRdb to the multiplex PCR reads, yields one record per CDR3 protein. This sample has 400,000 to 450,000 distinct CDR3 sequences, with around 20% found just once. Time point reported: persistent/refractory GD, antithyroid drugs over 5 years with positive TRAb. Preparation of the TCR library used RNA extracted from PBMCs. Staff drew nine milliliters of peripheral blood into EDTA tubes. CDR1 is SGHTA, CDR2 FQGNSA, per germline. Germline trimming cut 5 bases from V and 0 bases from J; bases unmatched to any gene: 3. CDR3 length: 15 amino acids.

The V and J genes are TRBV7-2 and TRBJ2-7; 11 bases agree with TRBD2. This material consisted of peripheral blood mononuclear cells (PBMCs), taken when the disease was refractory, from a patient treated with antithyroid drugs. The receptor's source is a female donor with Graves disease. CDR3 sequence (DNA): TGTGCCAGCAGCGACACTAGCGGGAGCTCCTACGAGCAGTACTTC. Protein product: CASSDTSGSSYEQYF. The complete variable domain, with remaining parts taken from reference TRBV7-2 and TRBJ2-7, reads GAGVSQSPSNKVTEKGKDVELRCDPISGHTALYWYRQSLGQGLEFLIYFQGNSAPDKSGLPSDRFSAERTGGSVSTLTIQRTQQEDSAVYLCASSDTSGSSYEQYFGPGTRLTVT.